This T cell receptor (beta chain) was observed in a study of human T cells and chemical hapten exposure. About the research overall: Variability of per-sample TCR yields stemmed mainly from small differences in pooled library volume. Study-wide findings and caveats: Among expanded TCRs, significantly more large CDR3 similarity clusters formed than among controls. Patch test score showed a positive correlation with PT1 expanded TCR counts.

Noted time point: patch test 2, 6 weeks after DPC sensitization. Noted treatment: therapeutic diphenylcyclopropenone sensitization with weekly scalp DPC. The drawing of blood occurred before each patch test was applied. The sample holds many counts of this clonotype. What it binds is not known. TCRdb analysed the RACE reads with MiXCR anew, one entry per CDR3 protein. The sample has about 110,000 distinct CDR3 sequences; about a tenth are singletons. Trimming left V 0 bases short and J 4 bases short, with 12 bases between. The length of the CDR3 is 15 residues. Per germline, CDR1 LGHNA and CDR2 YSLEER. The sequence came from a woman in her forties with alopecia areata. Some clones in this sample may be carry-over from other donors' samples. V gene TRBV4-3 combines with J gene TRBJ1-1, with D tentatively TRBD1 (5 bases). The source was whole blood, collected in connection with sensitization to the hapten diphenylcyclopropenone (DPC). Here the CDR3 DNA reads TGCGCCAGCAGCCAAGAAGAGGGGCTGAGCACTGAAGCTTTCTTT. Translating gives CASSQEEGLSTEAFF.